This TCR beta chain was captured by sequencing in a study of cytomegalovirus exposure and HLA in healthy donors. Trimming left V 3 bases short and J 2 bases short, with 11 bases between. The CDR3 consists of 14 residues. Germline values: CDR1 SGHVS, CDR2 FQNEAQ. Primers for the PCR totalled 60 Vbeta and 13 Jbeta. TCRdb keeps only in-frame clones here, not all; method: immunoSEQ multiplex PCR. In total, the table holds about 160,000 clones. The receptor's source is a woman aged 60-75 years in good health and CMV-seronegative. The chain uses TRBV7-8 and TRBJ2-7; D gene unclear. Sequencing used PBMCs. This chain's CDR3 is CASSFLNLAYEQYF. As DNA, the CDR3 is TGTGCCAGCAGCTTTCTTAATTTAGCCTACGAGCAGTACTTC.